This entry is about one T cell receptor (beta chain). This sample is part of a study of blood T cell repertoires in COVID-19. V was clipped by 6 bases and J by 0 bases, with 12 bases between them. The germline CDR1 and CDR2 sequences are MNHEY and SVGAGI. The CDR3 runs 15 residues. The assay was immunoSEQ multiplex PCR, and TCRdb's table has in-frame clones only and misses some. The profile shows over 300,000 clones, approximately 87% of them singletons. The chain uses TRBV6-5 and TRBJ1-5; perhaps TRBD1 as D (5 bases). The clonotype was recovered from a woman aged 30 to 39 with acute COVID-19. The sequenced sample consisted of PBMCs or T cells enriched from blood (not recorded which). The CDR3 region is CASSQQVNSNQPQHF. In DNA form, the CDR3 reads TGTGCCAGCAGCCAACAGGTGAATAGCAATCAGCCCCAGCATTTT.